These 21 T cell receptor beta chains share one sample of origin, sequenced in a study of T cells in Graves' hyperthyroidism and ophthalmopathy. TCR beta CDR3 regions were amplified from RNA. Researchers ran a first-round RT-PCR on the TCR CDR3 using the HTBI primer set. TCRdb reanalysed the multiplex PCR reads using MiXCR and keeps one entry per CDR3 protein. The sample shows under 700,000 distinct CDR3 sequences, 35% to 55% of them seen only once. The material sequenced was peripheral blood or thyroid tissue (not recorded which). The origin of the receptors is a woman under 30 with Graves' hyperthyroidism.

The CDR3, as DNA: TGCGCCAGCAGCACGGCTTTAACGAGAGGAAACGAAGAGACCCAGTACTTC. Protein sequence: CASSTALTRGNEETQYF. The chain links TRBV5-1 to TRBJ2-5; D not certain. Trimming removed 4 bases at V and 3 bases at J, with 22 bases between. The CDR3 is made up of 17 amino acids. The V gene's germline CDR1 is SGHRS and CDR2 YFSETQ.

About this clonotype: Germline is not matched at one junction end, which may reflect a read error. The chain carries TRBV7-7 and TRBJ2-7; D might be TRBD1 or TRBD2, each matching 7 bases. There are 11 residues in the CDR3. CDR1 is SSHAT and CDR2 is FNYEAQ in the germline V gene (reference sequence). DNA for the CDR3: TGTGCTAGCAGGGGGGGGGACGAGCAGTACTTC. It codes for CASRGGDEQYF.

This clonotype was seen a few times. J is TRBJ1-1 and V is TRBV19, with a weak D call TRBD1 (5 bases). Germline V gene lookup returns CDR1 LNHDA and CDR2 SQIVND (reference sequence). V lost 7 bases, J lost 4 bases, and 10 bases lay in between. The CDR3 has 12 amino acids. The CDR3 loop is CASTGLATEAFF. DNA of the CDR3: TGTGCCAGTACGGGGCTAGCCACTGAAGCTTTCTTT.

This chain connects TRBV10-3 to TRBJ1-3; possible D gene TRBD1, 5 bases. V was pared by 7 bases and J by 0 bases, with 13 bases between. There are 15 residues in the CDR3. CDR1 is ENHRY, CDR2 SYGVKD, per germline. CDR3 amino acids: CAIKRDFSSGNTIYF. For the CDR3, the DNA is TGTGCCATCAAAAGGGACTTCTCCTCTGGAAACACCATATATTTT.

This clonotype appeared a few times. The V gene is TRBV9, the J gene TRBJ2-7, with 9 nucleotides matching TRBD2. The CDR3 runs to 15 residues. The junction had 8 bases not matched to a gene; V was cut back by 0 bases and J by 7 bases. The germline CDR1 and CDR2 sequences are SGDLS and YYNGEE. The CDR3 DNA is TGTGCCAGCAGCGTAGATGCGGGAGGGCCCAGGGAGCAGTACTTC. This translates into CASSVDAGGPREQYF.

The chain links TRBV20-1 to TRBJ2-2; D unresolved. The CDR3 spans 12 residues. With 3 bases removed from V and 6 bases from J, the gap between germline ends came to 8 bases. Germline-derived CDR1 and CDR2 are DFQATT and SNEGSKA (reference sequence). Here the CDR3 DNA reads TGCAGTGCTAGTGGGCTGTCCGGGGAGCTGTTTTTT. Translation: CSASGLSGELFF.

The chain combines TRBV25-1 with TRBJ1-2; a weak D match, TRBD1 (6 bases). The germline V gene has CDR1 MGHDK and CDR2 SYGVNS. The CDR3 length is 13 residues. Trimming shortened V by 5 bases and J by 7 bases, and 14 bases separated the two germline ends. CDR3 amino acids: CASSSRGKGGYTF. CDR3 in DNA: TGTGCCAGCAGTAGCAGGGGCAAGGGTGGCTACACCTTC.

Turning to this clonotype: This may come from a read error, since a much larger clone is one base off. The chain has TRBV7-2 and TRBJ2-5, with D hard to call. V dropped 5 bases and J dropped 3 bases, with 7 bases sitting between them. CDR3 length: 12 amino acids. CDR1 and CDR2 from the germline V gene are SGHTA and FQGNSA. For the CDR3, the DNA is TGTGCCAGCAGCGCCTGGGAAGAGACCCAGTACTTC. Residues: CASSAWEETQYF. Filled out from reference TRBV7-2 and TRBJ2-5, the complete variable domain reads GAGVSQSPSNKVTEKGKDVELRCDPISGHTALYWYRQSLGQGLEFLIYFQGNSAPDKSGLPSDRFSAERTGGSVSTLTIQRTQQEDSAVYLCASSAWEETQYFGPGTRLLVL.

As to this clonotype: One junction end does not reproduce the germline sequence, and a read error may be involved. The chain joins TRBV10-3 to TRBJ2-7; TRBD2 matches 12 bases. The CDR3 is 19 amino acids. Per the germline V gene, CDR1 is ENHRY and CDR2 is SYGVKD. The CDR3 protein is CASSTLNPKWTSGNYEQYF. Here the CDR3 DNA reads TGTGCCAGCAGTACCCTGAACCCCAAATGGACTAGCGGGAACTACGAGCAGTACTTC.

Comments on this clonotype: This may come from a read error, since a much larger clone is one base off. The V and J genes are TRBV7-9 and TRBJ1-2, with D maybe TRBD1 (6 bases). CDR3 length equals 15 residues. The V end lost 4 bases, the J end lost 7 bases, and 19 bases lay between the germline ends. Germline V lookup: CDR1 SEHNR, CDR2 FQNEAQ (reference sequence). CDR3 DNA: TGTGCCAGCAGCTCCATTCTGGGGGCAGCGGGTGGCTACACCTTC. The encoded protein is CASSSILGAAGGYTF. The complete variable domain, with remaining parts taken from reference TRBV7-9 and TRBJ1-2, reads DTGVSQNPRHKITKRGQNVTFRCDPISEHNRLYWYRQTLGQGPEFLTYFQNEAQLEKSRLLSDRFSAERPKGSFSTLEIQRTEQGDSAMYLCASSSILGAAGGYTFGSGTRLTVV.

This clonotype was recorded once. The rearrangement uses TRBV29-1 and TRBJ1-4, with D possibly being TRBD1 (5 bases). From germline, CDR1 is SQVTM and CDR2 ANQGSEA. CDR3 length equals 11 residues. Trimming cost V 6 bases and J 8 bases, with 10 bases left between them. CDR3 nucleotides: TGCAGCGTCGAGTGGACAGAAAAACTGTTTTTT. Residues: CSVEWTEKLFF.

This clonotype was counted many times. The V gene is TRBV25-1, the J gene TRBJ1-2; a possible D gene is TRBD1 (5 bases). Germline V CDR1 and CDR2: MGHDK, SYGVNS. CDR3 size: 15 residues. V lost 5 bases, J lost 2 bases, and 15 bases lay in between. The CDR3 loop is CASSFQRRGNYGYTF. The DNA for the CDR3 is TGTGCCAGCAGTTTTCAACGGAGGGGCAACTATGGCTACACCTTC.

The J gene is TRBJ1-2, the V gene TRBV19, with D tentatively TRBD1 (6 bases). The CDR3 is 13 amino acids. CDR1 and CDR2 (germline): LNHDA, SQIVND (reference sequence). V lost 1 base and J 7 bases, leaving 10 bases between the germline ends. The CDR3 is CASSIVGAGGYTF. The CDR3 DNA sequence: TGTGCCAGTAGTATAGTGGGGGCCGGTGGCTACACCTTC. Together with reference TRBV19 and TRBJ1-2, the CDR3 gives the full variable domain: DGGITQSPKYLFRKEGQNVTLSCEQNLNHDAMYWYRQDPGQGLRLIYYSQIVNDFQKGDIAEGYSVSREKKESFPLTVTSAQKNPTAFYLCASSIVGAGGYTFGSGTRLTVV.

This clonotype was picked up a small number of times. V gene TRBV10-3 combines with J gene TRBJ1-5; no firm D call. The V and J ends lost 3 bases and 4 bases respectively, with 10 bases between them. The CDR3 length is 14 residues. Germline CDR1 ENHRY, CDR2 SYGVKD. The CDR3 loop is CAISDGSSNQPQHF. The CDR3, as DNA: TGTGCCATCAGTGATGGCAGTTCTAATCAGCCCCAGCATTTT.

This clonotype was seen repeatedly, ten times or more. The J gene is TRBJ2-7, the V gene TRBV19; maybe TRBD2 (5 bases). Germline V gene sequence: CDR1 LNHDA, CDR2 SQIVND (reference sequence). Trimming removed 4 bases at V and 6 bases at J, with 10 bases between. This CDR3 has 12 amino acids. The chain's CDR3 is CASSTRTGEQYF. The CDR3 DNA reads TGTGCCAGTAGTACCCGGACTGGCGAGCAGTACTTC.

This clonotype was recorded a few times. The genes are TRBV7-9 and TRBJ2-7; 14 nucleotides line up with TRBD2. Germline CDR1 and CDR2: SEHNR and FQNEAQ (reference sequence). The J segment lost 0 bases and the V segment lost 3 bases, leaving 1 base of the junction unmatched. The CDR3 is made up of 16 amino acids. CDR3 nucleotides: TGTGCCAGCAGCTTCGGGACTAGCGGGAGCTCCTACGAGCAGTACTTC. Residues: CASSFGTSGSSYEQYF.

Only a few counts were recorded for this clonotype. The gene calls are TRBV6-1 and TRBJ2-7; D remains unclear. Germline V lookup: CDR1 MNHNS, CDR2 SASEGT. The V end was cut by 6 bases, the J end by 0 bases, with 15 bases between. This CDR3 is built from 15 residues. CDR3 bases: TGTGCCAGCAGCCCCTTGGAGTCCCTCTCCTACGAGCAGTACTTC. Residues: CASSPLESLSYEQYF.

This chain joins TRBV11-1 and TRBJ2-7; D is unresolved. Trimming removed 2 bases at V and 6 bases at J, with 17 bases between. Germline loops: CDR1 SGHAT, CDR2 FQDESV (reference sequence). The CDR3 is 15 amino acids. The CDR3 DNA is TGTGCCAGCAGCTTATCTTTGGTGGGTCGTTGCGAGCAGTACTTC. The encoded protein is CASSLSLVGRCEQYF.

For this clonotype: The CDR3 does not end in the conserved phenylalanine or tryptophan, so this is likely a read error. V is TRBV12-3 or TRBV12-4 and J is TRBJ1-2; 8 nucleotides line up with TRBD1. With 6 bases clipped from V and 6 bases from J, the junction kept 3 bases outside the gene matches. CDR3 length: 12 residues. CDR3 loop: CASSQGADGYTL. In DNA form, the CDR3 reads TGTGCCAGCAGCCAGGGGGCCGATGGCTACACCCTC.

This clonotype appeared many times. The chain combines TRBV7-9 with TRBJ2-7; the match to TRBD1 covers 10 bases. The trim removed 5 bases at V and 5 bases at J, leaving 9 bases unmatched. This CDR3 is built from 15 residues. CDR1 and CDR2 from the germline V gene are SEHNR and FQNEAQ (reference sequence). The CDR3 DNA reads TGTGCCAGCAGCCATCGGGGACAGGGGATCGACGAGCAGTACTTC. Encoded protein: CASSHRGQGIDEQYF.

V and J are TRBV25-1 and TRBJ1-3, with D unclear. V shed 8 bases and J shed 0 bases, with 8 bases lying between them. The CDR3 contains 13 residues. Germline-derived CDR1 and CDR2 are MGHDK and SYGVNS. Here the CDR3 DNA reads TGTGCCAGCGCCAGCTTCTCTGGAAACACCATATATTTT. Its translation: CASASFSGNTIYF.